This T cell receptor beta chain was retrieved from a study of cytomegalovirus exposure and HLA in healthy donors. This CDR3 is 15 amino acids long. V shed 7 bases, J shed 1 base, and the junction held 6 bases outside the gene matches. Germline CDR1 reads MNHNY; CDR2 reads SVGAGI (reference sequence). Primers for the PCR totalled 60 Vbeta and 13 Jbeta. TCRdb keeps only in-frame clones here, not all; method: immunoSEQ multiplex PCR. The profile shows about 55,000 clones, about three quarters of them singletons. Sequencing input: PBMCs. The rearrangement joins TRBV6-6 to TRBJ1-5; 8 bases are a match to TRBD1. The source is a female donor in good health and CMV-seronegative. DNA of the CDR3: TGTGCCAGCAATCAGCAGGGGGCGAGCAATCAGCCCCAGCATTTT. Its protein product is CASNQQGASNQPQHF.